One T cell receptor beta chain is described in this entry. It was during active infection that Seattle patients were enrolled and then longitudinally followed. This entry comes from a study of blood T cell repertoires in COVID-19. With 4 bases removed from V and 5 bases from J, the gap between germline ends came to 13 bases. The CDR3 loop spans 14 amino acids. The germline V gene encodes CDR1 LGHDT and CDR2 YNNKEL (reference sequence). In the authors' workflow: Reference gene primer amplification gave nucleated cell count estimates. This table comes from immunoSEQ multiplex PCR, and its TCRdb copy is limited to in-frame clones, with some not included. That table furnishes V, J and clone size, whereas the DNA furnished D and trimming. The table records some 290,000 clones, 85% to 90% of them present only once.

The material sequenced was peripheral blood. The V call is TRBV3-1 (or the pseudogene TRBV3-2), the J call TRBJ2-3; D may be TRBD1 (5 bases). The TCR comes from a woman in her thirties or forties with COVID-19, enrolled during active disease. CDR3 coding DNA: TGTGCCAGCAGCCGGGCTACAAGGGGAGATACGCAGTATTTT. Residues: CASSRATRGDTQYF.